Below, 29 T cell receptor beta chains from the same sample are listed, as sequenced in a study of blood T cell repertoires in COVID-19 (dated by TCRdb to 2018 to 2021). Library construction relied on the immunoSEQ multiplex PCR assay. TCRdb took this table from immuneACCESS and kept in-frame rearrangements with V and J called. Such tables lack part of the clones; where checked against another copy, unresolved V genes explain under half of the gap, and the rest is unexplained. This sample comprises over 50,000 clones, roughly 88% of them detected only once. Over 3.5% of the sample is taken by the ten largest. The material sequenced was peripheral blood. These receptors were obtained from a man aged 50 to 59 with active COVID-19.

This chain links TRBV6-6 with TRBJ2-7; TRBD1 is a possible D gene (5 bases). Deletions cut 6 bases from V and 7 bases from J, with 13 bases between. From germline, CDR1 is MNHNY and CDR2 SVGAGI (reference sequence). The length of the CDR3 is 12 residues. CDR3 amino acids: CASRGPEWEQYF. In nucleotides, the CDR3 is TGTGCCAGCAGGGGGCCCGAGTGGGAGCAGTACTTC.

The V call is TRBV6-5, the J call TRBJ1-5, with D perhaps TRBD1 (5 bases). CDR3 length: 13 amino acids. Looked up from germline, CDR1 is MNHEY and CDR2 is SVGAGI. Between the trimmed V and J ends, which lost 10 bases and 1 base, there was a span of 11 bases. CDR3 coding DNA: TGTGCCACCACAGGACGGAGCAATCAGCCCCAGCATTTT. Translating gives CATTGRSNQPQHF.

V and J are TRBV28 and TRBJ1-2, with D maybe TRBD1 (6 bases). Germline V gives CDR1 MDHEN, CDR2 SYDVKM. CDR3 length: 12 residues. Between the trimmed V and J ends, which lost 4 bases and 7 bases, there was a span of 10 bases. CDR3 nucleotide sequence: TGTGCCAGCAGTTCAGGGGACACTGGCTACACCTTC. This gives the protein CASSSGDTGYTF.

The chain links TRBV5-4 to TRBJ2-2, with 15 bases fitting TRBD2. Looked up from germline, CDR1 is SGHNT and CDR2 is YYREEE (reference sequence). The V segment lost 4 bases and the J segment 7 bases; nucleotides outside the gene matches: 11. The length of the CDR3 is 18 residues. The CDR3 DNA reads as TGTGCCAGCAGCAAAGGACTAGCGGGGGGGCATTCCATCGGGGAGCTGTTTTTT. Protein product: CASSKGLAGGHSIGELFF.

J is TRBJ1-2 and V is TRBV5-4; 8 bases align to TRBD1. Germline V CDR1 and CDR2: SGHNT, YYREEE (reference sequence). V shed 1 base, J shed 6 bases, and the junction held 11 bases outside the gene matches. The CDR3 sequence is 16 residues long. For the CDR3, the DNA is TGTGCCAGCAGCTTGACCGGCAGGGGGCGCGATAATGGCTACACCTTC. Amino acids: CASSLTGRGRDNGYTF. The complete variable domain, with remaining parts taken from reference TRBV5-4 and TRBJ1-2, reads ETGVTQSPTHLIKTRGQQVTLRCSSQSGHNTVSWYQQALGQGPQFIFQYYREEENGRGNFPPRFSGLQFPNYSSELNVNALELDDSALYLCASSLTGRGRDNGYTFGSGTRLTVV.

The V and J genes are TRBV11-2 and TRBJ1-2; D is unresolved. The CDR3 sequence is 14 residues long. CDR1 and CDR2 (germline): SGHAT, FQNNGV. Trimming took 5 bases from V and 3 from J, leaving 13 bases between them. CDR3 coding DNA: TGTGCCAGCAGCCCGGGGTGGGTCGACTATGGCTACACCTTC. It is translated as CASSPGWVDYGYTF.

The rearrangement uses TRBV4-1 and TRBJ1-5; D remains ambiguous. V lost 5 bases, J lost 6 bases, and 11 bases lay in between. The CDR3 has 13 residues. The V gene's germline CDR1 is MGHRA and CDR2 YSYEKL. CDR3 protein: CASSITTGQPQHF. As DNA, the CDR3 is TGCGCCAGCAGCATAACGACTGGTCAGCCCCAGCATTTT.

This chain connects TRBV6-4 to TRBJ1-2; TRBD1 might be the D (5 bases). The ends were cut back, 3 bases at V and 3 bases at J, with 11 bases in the middle. In germline, CDR1 is MRHNA, CDR2 SNTAGT. CDR3 size: 14 residues. CDR3 sequence reads: CASSEIGRDYGYTF. CDR3 bases: TGTGCCAGCAGTGAGATTGGCAGGGACTATGGCTACACCTTC.

To note about this clone: Other DNA sequences in the same sample also yield this CDR3. This rearrangement joins TRBV6-5 to TRBJ2-5; no reliable D call. The CDR3 totals 12 residues. Germline V lookup: CDR1 MNHEY, CDR2 SVGAGI. Trimming stripped 0 bases from V and 4 bases from J, with 3 bases between. The DNA of the CDR3 is TGTGCCAGCAGTTACTCGCGAGAGACCCAGTACTTC. Translating it yields CASSYSRETQYF.

CDR3 coding DNA: TGCGCCAGCAGCACTAGCGGGGGGGTCCTTGAGGCGCAGTATTTT. Translating gives CASSTSGGVLEAQYF. The chain is built from TRBV5-1 and TRBJ2-3; 13 bases line up with TRBD2. The CDR3 runs to 15 residues. Germline V CDR1 and CDR2: SGHRS, YFSETQ. After removal of 4 bases from V and 10 bases from J, the junction contained 9 bases not matched to a gene.

The chain employs TRBV12-5 and TRBJ1-2, with 9 bases that match TRBD1. This CDR3 has 15 residues. J gave up 10 bases and V 2 bases, and 11 bases lay outside the gene matches. CDR1 and CDR2 from the germline V gene are LGHNT and FRNRAP. The CDR3 loop is CASGLLYSGTGIYTF. The CDR3, as DNA: TGTGCTAGTGGTTTGTTATATTCCGGGACAGGGATCTACACCTTC.

V usage is TRBV4-3 and J usage is TRBJ2-3; 9 nucleotides agree with TRBD2. Losses at the gene ends were 4 bases for V and 1 base for J; bases not matched to a gene: 6. The CDR3 has 16 amino acids. Germline V CDR1 and CDR2: LGHNA, YSLEER. The DNA for the CDR3 is TGCGCCAGCAGCCCCCTAATAGCGGGGGGCACAGATACGCAGTATTTT. Protein product: CASSPLIAGGTDTQYF.

This clone was observed a handful of times. The V gene is TRBV2, the J gene TRBJ2-2; D possibly corresponds to TRBD1 (5 bases). CDR3 length: 16 amino acids. V gave up 3 bases and J gave up 0 bases, with 11 bases separating them. Germline V gene data show CDR1 as SNHLY and CDR2 as FYNNEI. CDR3 residues: CASSDLGPSNTGELFF. The CDR3 DNA sequence: TGTGCCAGCAGTGACTTGGGGCCTTCGAACACCGGGGAGCTGTTTTTT.

The chain joins TRBV4-1 to TRBJ1-3; a possible D gene is TRBD1 (6 bases). The CDR3 runs to 16 residues. Trimming shortened V by 0 bases and J by 4 bases, and 13 bases separated the two germline ends. Germline CDR1 and CDR2: MGHRA and YSYEKL. For the CDR3, the DNA is TGCGCCAGCAGCCAAGATAAGGGGGTGGAAGGAAACACCATATATTTT. Translated: CASSQDKGVEGNTIYF.

This chain links TRBV7-8 with TRBJ1-5, with D hard to call. This CDR3 is built from 12 residues. CDR1 is SGHVS and CDR2 is FQNEAQ in the germline V gene. V was trimmed by 1 base and J by 9 bases, leaving 7 bases between them. The CDR3 coding sequence is TGTGCCAGCAGCTTAGATTTGGCGCCCCAGCATTTT. Translated, it gives CASSLDLAPQHF.

This chain connects TRBV6-6 to TRBJ1-5, with a tentative D call TRBD1 (6 bases). Trimming removed 6 bases at V and 2 bases at J, with 17 bases between. The CDR3 covers 16 residues. CDR1 and CDR2 (germline): MNHNY, SVGAGI (reference sequence). The CDR3 spells CASSQEQGGGNQPQHF. The CDR3 DNA is TGTGCCAGCAGCCAAGAACAGGGTGGCGGCAATCAGCCCCAGCATTTT.

This clone was counted between two and nine times. In nucleotides, the CDR3 is TGTGCCAGCAGCGCCGGATCCACAGGGACAACCACCCTCCACTTT. Protein product: CASSAGSTGTTTLHF. V is TRBV9 and J is TRBJ1-6; D may be TRBD1 (6 bases). The V end lost 3 bases, the J end lost 14 bases, and 21 bases lay between the germline ends. The CDR3 runs 15 residues. CDR1 and CDR2 (germline): SGDLS, YYNGEE.

As regards this clone: Compared with germline, one end of the junction differs, possibly owing to a read error. The chain joins TRBV30 to TRBJ1-1; TRBD1 agrees at 9 bases. Germline CDR1 and CDR2: GTSNPN and SVGIG (reference sequence). This CDR3 contains 14 residues. The CDR3 DNA is TGTGCCTGGGACCGACAGGGGGGGAACACTGAAGTTTTCTTT. Translation gives CAWDRQGGNTEVFF.

This clone was counted once. The V and J genes are TRBV9 and TRBJ1-2, with D possibly being TRBD1 (5 bases). V lost 0 bases, J lost 4 bases, and 10 bases lay in between. The germline V gene has CDR1 SGDLS and CDR2 YYNGEE. This CDR3 is 14 amino acids long. DNA of the CDR3: TGTGCCAGCAGCGTAGATCGGCAGGGCTATGGCTACACCTTC. Its translation is CASSVDRQGYGYTF.

CDR3 sequence: CASSSGQGIDTQYF. The CDR3 DNA reads as TGTGCCAGCAGCTCGGGACAGGGCATAGATACGCAGTATTTT. The chain is built from TRBV7-8 and TRBJ2-3; 9 bases are a match to TRBD1. Germline V CDR1 and CDR2: SGHVS, FQNEAQ. J was trimmed by 5 bases and V by 4 bases; bases with no gene match: 4. The CDR3 covers 14 residues.

The table lists this clone with a count of one. This chain joins TRBV6-5 and TRBJ1-1; a weak D match, TRBD1 (5 bases). The CDR3 has 16 residues. Germline V CDR1 and CDR2: MNHEY, SVGAGI. Deletions cut 2 bases from V and 1 base from J, with 14 bases between. Here the CDR3 reads CASSYNQGIGNTEAFF. The CDR3 DNA follows: TGTGCCAGCAGTTACAACCAGGGAATTGGGAACACTGAAGCTTTCTTT.

This chain connects TRBV5-6 to TRBJ2-7; maybe TRBD2 (5 bases). Trimming pared 3 bases from V and 3 bases from J, leaving 13 bases between. The germline V gene encodes CDR1 SGHDT and CDR2 YYEEEE. This CDR3 is built from 14 residues. This CDR3 is CASSSRREGYEQYF. CDR3 bases: TGTGCCAGCAGCTCAAGAAGAGAGGGCTACGAGCAGTACTTC.

CDR3 sequence reads: CAISAQGEEETQYF. The CDR3 DNA follows: TGTGCCATCAGTGCCCAGGGGGAGGAAGAGACCCAGTACTTC. The rearrangement links TRBV10-3 to TRBJ2-5, with D possibly TRBD1 on 7 matching bases. This CDR3 has 14 amino acids. Between the trimmed V and J ends, which lost 4 bases and 3 bases, there was a span of 12 bases. From germline, CDR1 is ENHRY and CDR2 SYGVKD.

The V gene is TRBV12-5, the J gene TRBJ2-3, with D perhaps TRBD2 (6 bases). Trimming cost V 0 bases and J 7 bases, with 14 bases left between them. Germline V gene sequence: CDR1 LGHNT, CDR2 FRNRAP. This CDR3 has 15 residues. CDR3 bases: TGTGCTAGTGGTTTGGTCGCGGGGTTCGGTCATACGCAGTATTTT. Protein: CASGLVAGFGHTQYF.

The sample holds one count of this clone. This chain joins TRBV15 and TRBJ2-2, with TRBD1 matching 9 bases. The CDR3 has 17 amino acids. Per germline, CDR1 LNHNV and CDR2 YYDKDF (reference sequence). V dropped 3 bases and J dropped 6; count of bases not matched to a gene: 11. The CDR3 nucleotides are TGTGCCACCAGCAGCCCCCGGGACAGGGTAGTACCCGGGGAGCTGTTTTTT. Its protein product is CATSSPRDRVVPGELFF.

CDR3 sequence: CATFSGGTATDTQYF. In DNA form, the CDR3 reads TGTGCCACGTTCAGCGGGGGGACCGCTACAGATACGCAGTATTTT. The V call is TRBV10-3, the J call TRBJ2-3, with 9 bases fitting TRBD2. Losses at the gene ends were 10 bases for V and 3 bases for J; bases not matched to a gene: 11. Germline CDR1 is ENHRY and CDR2 is SYGVKD. There are 15 residues in the CDR3.

J is TRBJ2-3 and V is TRBV5-1; 12 bases line up with TRBD2. Germline CDR1 and CDR2: SGHRS and YFSETQ. V lost 4 bases, J lost 5 bases, and 17 bases stayed unmatched. This CDR3 is built from 19 residues. The CDR3 region is CASSPGLAGPTPGLDTQYF. CDR3 bases: TGCGCCAGCAGCCCAGGACTAGCGGGGCCCACCCCTGGGCTAGATACGCAGTATTTT.

This clone was recorded only once. The chain recombines TRBV5-6 with TRBJ2-2; the match to TRBD1 covers 8 bases. Trimming at V came to 2 bases and at J to 4 bases, leaving 1 base not matched to a gene. This CDR3 has 14 amino acids. Germline V gives CDR1 SGHDT, CDR2 YYEEEE. In DNA form, the CDR3 reads TGTGCCAGCAGCTTAACAGGGGGCACCGGGGAGCTGTTTTTT. Its translation is CASSLTGGTGELFF.

The gene calls are TRBV6-5 and TRBJ1-6; D is possibly TRBD1 (6 bases). Per the germline V gene, CDR1 is MNHEY and CDR2 is SVGAGI. Trimming took off 4 bases at V and 3 bases at J, with 13 bases between the two ends. This CDR3 is 16 amino acids long. CDR3 protein: CASSSGRQVYNSPLHF. The CDR3 DNA sequence: TGTGCCAGCAGTTCCGGACGACAGGTCTATAATTCACCCCTCCACTTT.